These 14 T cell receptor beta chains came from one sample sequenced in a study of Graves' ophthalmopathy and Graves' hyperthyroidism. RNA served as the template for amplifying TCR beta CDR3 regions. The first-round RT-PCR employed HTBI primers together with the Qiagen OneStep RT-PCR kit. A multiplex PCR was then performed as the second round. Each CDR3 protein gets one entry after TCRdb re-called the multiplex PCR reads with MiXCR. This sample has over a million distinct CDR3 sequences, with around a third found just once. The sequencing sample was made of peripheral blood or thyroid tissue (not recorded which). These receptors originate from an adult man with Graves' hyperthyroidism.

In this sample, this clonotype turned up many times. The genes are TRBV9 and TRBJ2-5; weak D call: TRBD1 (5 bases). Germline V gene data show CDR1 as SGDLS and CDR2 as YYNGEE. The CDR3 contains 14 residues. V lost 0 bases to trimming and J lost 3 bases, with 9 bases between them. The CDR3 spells CASSVGPGKETQYF. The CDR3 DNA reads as TGTGCCAGCAGCGTAGGCCCAGGGAAAGAGACCCAGTACTTC.

The CDR3 sequence: CASSQTGVQETQYF. The CDR3 DNA reads as TGTGCCAGCAGCCAGACAGGGGTCCAAGAGACCCAGTACTTC. This rearrangement joins TRBV3-1 to TRBJ2-5; TRBD1 matches 8 bases. With 3 bases clipped from V and 1 base from J, the junction kept 1 base outside the gene matches. There are 14 residues in the CDR3. Germline CDR1 LGHDT, CDR2 YNNKEL (reference sequence).

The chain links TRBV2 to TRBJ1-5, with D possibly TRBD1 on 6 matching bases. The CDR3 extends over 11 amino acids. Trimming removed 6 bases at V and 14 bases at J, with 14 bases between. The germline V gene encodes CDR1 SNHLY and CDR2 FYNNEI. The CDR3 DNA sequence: TGTGCCAGCAGCTCGGACAGCTACGAGCATTTT. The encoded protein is CASSSDSYEHF. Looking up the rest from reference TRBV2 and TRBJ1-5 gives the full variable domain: EPEVTQTPSHQVTQMGQEVILRCVPISNHLYFYWYRQILGQKVEFLVSFYNNEISEKSEIFDDQFSVERPDGSNFTLKIRSTKLEDSAMYFCASSSDSYEHFGDGTRLSIL.

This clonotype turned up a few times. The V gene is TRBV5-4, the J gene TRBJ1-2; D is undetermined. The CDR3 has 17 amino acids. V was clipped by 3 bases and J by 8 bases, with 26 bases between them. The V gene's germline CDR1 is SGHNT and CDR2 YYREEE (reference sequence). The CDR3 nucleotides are TGTGCCAGCAGCTCAACCCCAATTTGGACGGGTTCCGACGGCTACACCTTC. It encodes CASSSTPIWTGSDGYTF.

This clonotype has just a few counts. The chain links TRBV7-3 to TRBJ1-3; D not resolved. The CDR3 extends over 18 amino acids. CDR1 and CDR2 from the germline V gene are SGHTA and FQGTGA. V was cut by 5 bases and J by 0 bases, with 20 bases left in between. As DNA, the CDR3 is TGTGCCAGCAGCGATGAGTATTTGGGCAGGATCTCTGGAAACACCATATATTTT. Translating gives CASSDEYLGRISGNTIYF.

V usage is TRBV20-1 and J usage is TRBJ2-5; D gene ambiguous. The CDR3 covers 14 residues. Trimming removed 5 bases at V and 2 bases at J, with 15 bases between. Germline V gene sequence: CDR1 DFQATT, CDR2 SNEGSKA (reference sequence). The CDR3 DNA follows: TGCAGTGCTTCTCAACTGGCGGTTCAAGAGACCCAGTACTTC. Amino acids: CSASQLAVQETQYF.

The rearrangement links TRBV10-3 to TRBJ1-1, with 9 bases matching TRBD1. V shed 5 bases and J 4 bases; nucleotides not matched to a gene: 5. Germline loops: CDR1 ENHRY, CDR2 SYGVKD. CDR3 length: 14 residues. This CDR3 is CAISPKTGGTEAFF. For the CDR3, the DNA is TGTGCCATCAGTCCAAAGACAGGGGGCACTGAAGCTTTCTTT.

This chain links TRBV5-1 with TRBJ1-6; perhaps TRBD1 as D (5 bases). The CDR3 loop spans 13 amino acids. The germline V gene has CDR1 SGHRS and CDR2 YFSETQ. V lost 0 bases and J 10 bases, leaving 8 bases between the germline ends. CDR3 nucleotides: TGCGCCAGCAGCTTGGATGGGGGATCACCCCTCCACTTT. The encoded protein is CASSLDGGSPLHF.

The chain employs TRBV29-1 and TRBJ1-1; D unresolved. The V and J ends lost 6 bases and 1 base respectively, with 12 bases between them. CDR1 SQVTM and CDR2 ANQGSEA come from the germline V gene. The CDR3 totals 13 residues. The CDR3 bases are TGCAGCGTAACTCGCAGCGCGAACACTGAAGCTTTCTTT. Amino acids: CSVTRSANTEAFF.

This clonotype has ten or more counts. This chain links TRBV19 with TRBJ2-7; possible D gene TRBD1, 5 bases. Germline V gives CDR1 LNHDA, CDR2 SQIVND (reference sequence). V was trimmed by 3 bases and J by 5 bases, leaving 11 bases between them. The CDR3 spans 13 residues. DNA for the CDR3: TGTGCCAGTAGTATCGTATCAGGGAACGAGCAGTACTTC. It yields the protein CASSIVSGNEQYF.

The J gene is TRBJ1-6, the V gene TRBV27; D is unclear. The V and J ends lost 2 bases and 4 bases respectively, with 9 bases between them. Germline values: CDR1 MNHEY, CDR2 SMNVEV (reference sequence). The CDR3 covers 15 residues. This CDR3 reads CASSLLGSYNSPLHF. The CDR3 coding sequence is TGTGCCAGCAGTTTACTTGGCTCTTATAATTCACCCCTCCACTTT.

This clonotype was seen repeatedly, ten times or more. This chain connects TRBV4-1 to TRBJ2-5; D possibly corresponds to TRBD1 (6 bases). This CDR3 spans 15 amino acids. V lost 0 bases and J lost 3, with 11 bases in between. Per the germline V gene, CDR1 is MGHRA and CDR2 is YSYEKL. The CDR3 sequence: CASSQDRTDKETQYF. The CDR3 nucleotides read TGCGCCAGCAGCCAAGATAGGACAGATAAAGAGACCCAGTACTTC.

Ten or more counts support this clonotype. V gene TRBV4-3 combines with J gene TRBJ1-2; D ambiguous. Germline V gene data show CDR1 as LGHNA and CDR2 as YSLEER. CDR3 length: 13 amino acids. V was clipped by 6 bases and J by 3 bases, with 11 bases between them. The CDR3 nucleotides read TGCGCCAGCAGTCCTGATTGGGACTATGGCTACACCTTC. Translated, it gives CASSPDWDYGYTF.

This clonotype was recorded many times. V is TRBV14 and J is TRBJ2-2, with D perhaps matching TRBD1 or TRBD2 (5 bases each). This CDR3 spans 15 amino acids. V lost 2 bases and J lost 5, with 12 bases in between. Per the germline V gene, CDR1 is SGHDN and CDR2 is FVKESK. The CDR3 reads CASSQRPGPTGELFF. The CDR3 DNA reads TGTGCCAGCAGCCAACGTCCGGGACCTACCGGGGAGCTGTTTTTT.